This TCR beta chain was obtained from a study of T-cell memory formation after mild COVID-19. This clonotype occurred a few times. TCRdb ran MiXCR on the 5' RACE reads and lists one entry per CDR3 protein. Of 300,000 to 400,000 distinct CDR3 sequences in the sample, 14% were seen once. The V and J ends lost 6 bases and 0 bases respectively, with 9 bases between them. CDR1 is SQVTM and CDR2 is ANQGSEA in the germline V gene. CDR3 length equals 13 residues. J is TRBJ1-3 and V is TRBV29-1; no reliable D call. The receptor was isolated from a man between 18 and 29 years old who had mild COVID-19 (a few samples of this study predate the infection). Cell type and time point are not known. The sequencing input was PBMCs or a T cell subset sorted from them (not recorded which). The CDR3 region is CSVRRDSGNTIYF. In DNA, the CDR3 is TGCAGCGTACGACGGGACTCTGGAAACACCATATATTTT.